Here is one T cell receptor (beta chain) with its context. The data were obtained in a study of blood T cell repertoires in COVID-19. Turning to the study itself: Researchers got acute and convalescent COVID-19 samples from the United States, Italy and Spain. In each case, the material was cDNA or gDNA derived from T cells, B-cell-depleted T cells, or PBMCs.

Per the germline V gene, CDR1 is LNHDA and CDR2 is SQIVND (reference sequence). There are 11 residues in the CDR3. The V end lost 2 bases, the J end lost 7 bases, and 3 bases lay between the germline ends. Authors' methods: Estimation of nucleated cell counts was performed using reference gene primer amplification. Only in-frame clones appear in the TCRdb table, and some are missing; sequencing was by immunoSEQ multiplex PCR. V, J and clone size were drawn from that table, and D and trimming were deduced from the DNA. Found here are about 210,000 clones, about 88% of them singletons; the top ten hold roughly 5%.

This chain uses TRBV19 with TRBJ2-1, with no clear D. This TCR derives from a woman aged 40 to 50 with acute or convalescent COVID-19. The sample taken for sequencing was peripheral blood. In nucleotides, the CDR3 is TGTGCCAGTAGTATACTGAATGAGCAGTTCTTC. It translates to CASSILNEQFF.